This T cell receptor (beta chain) was recovered during a study of human T cells and chemical hapten exposure. In the study overall: All patients underwent weekly scalp dosing with diphenylcyclopropenone for the full approximately 25-week study.

The germline V and J ends were trimmed by 3 bases and 1 base, with 9 bases remaining between them. The CDR3 is 14 residues long. Germline CDR1 KGHSH, CDR2 LQKENI. MiXCR, run by TCRdb on the RACE reads, gives a single entry per CDR3 protein. The table includes 62,000 or so distinct CDR3 sequences, about a tenth detected once. Specified time point: pre-sensitization, week 0. Treatment defined: therapeutic diphenylcyclopropenone sensitization with weekly scalp DPC. The starting material, unfractionated whole blood, was used for total RNA extraction. This clonotype was obtained from a woman aged 45-59 years with alopecia areata. Some clones in this sample may be carry-over from other donors' samples. Sequencing was performed on whole blood, taken in connection with sensitization to the hapten diphenylcyclopropenone (DPC). The V gene is TRBV18, the J gene TRBJ1-1; no clear D. CDR3 region: CASSPNGANTEAFF. For the CDR3, the DNA is TGTGCCAGCTCACCTAATGGAGCGAACACTGAAGCTTTCTTT. The full variable domain, completed using reference TRBV18 and TRBJ1-1, is NAGVMQNPRHLVRRRGQEARLRCSPMKGHSHVYWYRQLPEEGLKFMVYLQKENIIDESGMPKERFSAEFPKEGPSILRIQQVVRGDSAAYFCASSPNGANTEAFFGQGTRLTVV.